Sequencing of this T cell receptor beta chain was carried out in a study of radiation and T cells in renal cell carcinoma (dated by TCRdb to about 2020). A note on the overall study: TCR beta sequencing covered roughly 53 samples in total, comprising roughly 25 tumors and roughly 27 peripheral blood samples. Across all 50 or so samples, approximately 4,000,000 unique CDR3 nucleotide sequences, encoding 2,658,974 unique CDR3 amino acid sequences, were identified. The final blood draw took place at 4 weeks after radiation, the same time as nephrectomy. What the research found in general, with its limitations: Top tumor clonotypes rose in blood from baseline to 2 weeks post-radiation, then contracted by 4 weeks, suggesting transient expansion of tumor-resident clones. Blood repertoire dynamics were not followed beyond 4 weeks after treatment. No pretreatment tumor biopsies were available, so the baseline intratumoral presence of clonotypes could not be determined. The single-armed trial design could not address effects of radiation dose or scheduling on the TCR repertoire.

TCR beta libraries were generated from genomic DNA with the immunoSEQ kit, following the manufacturer's recommendations. For library preparation, a first multiplex PCR was performed with proprietary primers, followed by a second PCR in which unique barcodes were added, and bead cleanups were performed after each round. A positive control reaction and a negative control reaction, both provided in the kit, were run with every batch of samples. The final libraries were assessed on an Agilent 4200 TapeStation D1000 ScreenTape, pooled by volume, and quantified by qPCR. Sequencing was performed on an Illumina NextSeq500 with a MidOutput 150-cycle cartridge, and 156 Read1 and 15 Index1 cycles were run with kit custom primers. The pooled library was loaded at approximately 1 pM, and approximately 18% PhiX control was spiked in. Turning to the authors' computational methods: The vendor-processed data were analyzed in R, and a clonotype was defined as all T cells that share the same CDR3 nucleotide sequence. In the clone abundance analyses, frequencies in each sample were normalized to that sample's 10,000 most abundant clones. Public T cell clones, which averaged fewer than five per sample, were removed prior to analysis. Tumor-enriched and baseline blood-enriched clonotypes were defined by at least a 32-fold difference in abundance between compartments. A beta-binomial differential abundance model was used to identify clonotypes that were expanded or contracted between blood time points. The Baroni-Urbani and Buser coefficient was used to measure tumor-blood repertoire similarity, and groups were compared with two-tailed Wilcoxon tests in R. This is the immuneACCESS table as TCRdb keeps it, with only in-frame sequences that have V and J called. A part of the clones is gone; compared with another copy, unresolved V genes explain less than half, and the rest is unexplained. V and J calls plus clone size are reproduced from that table; the DNA served to infer D and trimming. The sample table contains tens of thousands of clones; only one count was recorded for 85% of them. The top ten constitute around 9.4% of the sample.

A word on this clone: Its antigen is still unknown. Base qualities are not at hand, and no much larger clone is one base apart.

Reading from cysteine to phenylalanine, the CDR3 counts 14 amino acids. Of all the DNA, just the CDR3 is kept, 42 bases in frame from base 1. Trimming removed 4 bases from V and 5 bases from J, leaving 15 bases between the germline ends. The germline V gene supplies CDR1 SGHRS and CDR2 YFSETQ. This specimen's time point label, per the study, means: blood 4 weeks post-SBRT, at nephrectomy. According to the study, the label for this sample's treatment or condition signals: 15 Gy SBRT to primary tumor, nephrectomy 4 weeks later. The samples were obtained from a clinical trial, where primary renal cell carcinomas were treated with 15 Gy stereotactic body radiation therapy and then removed by nephrectomy 4 weeks afterward. To track tumor-enriched clonotypes, serial peripheral blood was sampled from radiation-treated patients at baseline and at 2 weeks and 4 weeks after SBRT. Every patient had renal cell carcinoma of clear cell pathology. Genomic DNA for TCR sequencing was prepared using the QIAamp DNA Blood Mini Kit (Qiagen). Only samples passing all quality control checks were included in the analyses.

The sequence was obtained from a man in his forties or fifties with renal cell carcinoma. The V gene is TRBV5-1 and the J gene is TRBJ2-5, and perhaps TRBD1 as D gene, on 6 matching bases. The sequencing here drew on blood, taken from a patient whose treatment included radiotherapy and nephrectomy. The bases are TGCGCCAGCAGCCTACAGGGTGGCCAGGAGACCCAGTACTTC. It encodes CASSLQGGQETQYF.